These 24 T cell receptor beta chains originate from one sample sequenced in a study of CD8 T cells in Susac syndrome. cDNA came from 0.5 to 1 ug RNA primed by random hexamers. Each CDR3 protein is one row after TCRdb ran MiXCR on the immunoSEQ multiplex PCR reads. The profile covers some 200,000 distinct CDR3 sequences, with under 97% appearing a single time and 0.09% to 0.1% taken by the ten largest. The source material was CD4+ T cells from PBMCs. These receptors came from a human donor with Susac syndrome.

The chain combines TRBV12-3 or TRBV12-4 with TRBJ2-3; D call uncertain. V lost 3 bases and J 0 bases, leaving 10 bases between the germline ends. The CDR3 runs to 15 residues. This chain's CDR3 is CASSFSPGSTDTQYF. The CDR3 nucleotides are TGTGCCAGCAGTTTCTCCCCCGGTAGCACAGATACGCAGTATTTT.

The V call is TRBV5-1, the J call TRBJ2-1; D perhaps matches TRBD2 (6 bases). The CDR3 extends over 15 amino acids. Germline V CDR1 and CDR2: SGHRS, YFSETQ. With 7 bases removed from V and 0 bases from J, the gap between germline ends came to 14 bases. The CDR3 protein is CASARDGSSYNEQFF. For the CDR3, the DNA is TGCGCCAGCGCGAGAGACGGGAGCTCCTACAATGAGCAGTTCTTC.

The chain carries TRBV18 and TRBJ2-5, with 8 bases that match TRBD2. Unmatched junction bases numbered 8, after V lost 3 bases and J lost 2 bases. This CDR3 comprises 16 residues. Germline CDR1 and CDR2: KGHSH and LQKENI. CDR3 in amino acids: CASSPLPAGGQETQYF. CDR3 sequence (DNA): TGTGCCAGCTCACCCCTACCGGCGGGGGGACAAGAGACCCAGTACTTC. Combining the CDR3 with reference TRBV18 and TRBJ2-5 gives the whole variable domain NAGVMQNPRHLVRRRGQEARLRCSPMKGHSHVYWYRQLPEEGLKFMVYLQKENIIDESGMPKERFSAEFPKEGPSILRIQQVVRGDSAAYFCASSPLPAGGQETQYFGPGTRLLVL.

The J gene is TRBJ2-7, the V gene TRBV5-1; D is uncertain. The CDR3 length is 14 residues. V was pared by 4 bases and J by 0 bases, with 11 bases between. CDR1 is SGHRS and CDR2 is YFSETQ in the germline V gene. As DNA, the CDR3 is TGCGCCAGCAGCGGCGGCGGCGGCTCCTACGAGCAGTACTTC. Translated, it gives CASSGGGGSYEQYF.

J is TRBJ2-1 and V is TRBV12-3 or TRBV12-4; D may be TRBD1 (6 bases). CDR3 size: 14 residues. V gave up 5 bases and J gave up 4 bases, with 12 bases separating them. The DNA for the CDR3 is TGTGCCAGCAGTGGAGACAGGCATTACAATGAGCAGTTCTTC. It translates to CASSGDRHYNEQFF.

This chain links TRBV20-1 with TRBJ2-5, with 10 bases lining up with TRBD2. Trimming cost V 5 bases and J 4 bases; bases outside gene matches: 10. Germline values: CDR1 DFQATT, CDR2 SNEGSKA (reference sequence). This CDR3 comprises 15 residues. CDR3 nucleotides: TGCAGTGCTGCAATAGCGGGGGGCTTGGGAGAGACCCAGTACTTC. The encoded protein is CSAAIAGGLGETQYF.

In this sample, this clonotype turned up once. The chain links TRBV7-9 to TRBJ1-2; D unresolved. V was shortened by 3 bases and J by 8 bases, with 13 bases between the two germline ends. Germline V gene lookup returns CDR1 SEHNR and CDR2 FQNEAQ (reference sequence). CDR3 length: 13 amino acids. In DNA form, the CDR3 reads TGTGCCAGCAGCTTTGGGGAGACGGGGGGCTACACCTTC. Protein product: CASSFGETGGYTF.

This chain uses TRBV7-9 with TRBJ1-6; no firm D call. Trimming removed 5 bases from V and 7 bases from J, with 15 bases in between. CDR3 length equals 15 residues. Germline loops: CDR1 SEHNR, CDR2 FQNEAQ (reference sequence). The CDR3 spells CASSGPPGENSPLHF. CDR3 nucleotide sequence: TGTGCCAGCAGCGGGCCTCCGGGAGAAAATTCACCCCTCCACTTT.

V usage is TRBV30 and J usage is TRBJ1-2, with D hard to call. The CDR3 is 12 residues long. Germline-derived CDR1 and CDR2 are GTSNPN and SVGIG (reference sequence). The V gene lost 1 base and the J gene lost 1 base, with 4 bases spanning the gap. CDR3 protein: CAWSGDNYGYTF. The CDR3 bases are TGTGCCTGGAGTGGAGATAACTATGGCTACACCTTC.

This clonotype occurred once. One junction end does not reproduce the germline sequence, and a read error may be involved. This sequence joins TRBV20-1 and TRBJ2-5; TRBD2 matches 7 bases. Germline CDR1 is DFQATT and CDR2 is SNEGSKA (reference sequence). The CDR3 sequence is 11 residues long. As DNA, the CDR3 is TGCAGTTCTAGCGGAGAAGAGACCCAGTACTTC. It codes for CSSSGEETQYF.

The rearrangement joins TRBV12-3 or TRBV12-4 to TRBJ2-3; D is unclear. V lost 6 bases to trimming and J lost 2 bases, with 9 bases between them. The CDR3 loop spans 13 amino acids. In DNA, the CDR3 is TGTGCCAGCAGCTACGCAAACACAGATACGCAGTATTTT. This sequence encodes CASSYANTDTQYF.

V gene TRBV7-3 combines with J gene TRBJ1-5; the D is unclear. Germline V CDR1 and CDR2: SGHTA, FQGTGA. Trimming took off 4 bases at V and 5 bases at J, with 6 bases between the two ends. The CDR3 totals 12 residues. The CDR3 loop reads CASSSIDQPQHF. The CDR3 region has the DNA TGTGCCAGCAGCTCGATAGATCAGCCCCAGCATTTT. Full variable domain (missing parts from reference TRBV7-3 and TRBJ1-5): GAGVSQTPSNKVTEKGKYVELRCDPISGHTALYWYRQSLGQGPEFLIYFQGTGAADDSGLPNDRFFAVRPEGSVSTLKIQRTERGDSAVYLCASSSIDQPQHFGDGTRLSIL.

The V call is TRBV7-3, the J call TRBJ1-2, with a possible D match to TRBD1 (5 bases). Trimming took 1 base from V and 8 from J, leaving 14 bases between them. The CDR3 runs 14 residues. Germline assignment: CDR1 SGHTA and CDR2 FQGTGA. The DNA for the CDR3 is TGTGCCAGCAGCTTAAATCCCGCAGGGATCGGCTACACCTTC. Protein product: CASSLNPAGIGYTF. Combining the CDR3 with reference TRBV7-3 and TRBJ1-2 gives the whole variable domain GAGVSQTPSNKVTEKGKYVELRCDPISGHTALYWYRQSLGQGPEFLIYFQGTGAADDSGLPNDRFFAVRPEGSVSTLKIQRTERGDSAVYLCASSLNPAGIGYTFGSGTRLTVV.

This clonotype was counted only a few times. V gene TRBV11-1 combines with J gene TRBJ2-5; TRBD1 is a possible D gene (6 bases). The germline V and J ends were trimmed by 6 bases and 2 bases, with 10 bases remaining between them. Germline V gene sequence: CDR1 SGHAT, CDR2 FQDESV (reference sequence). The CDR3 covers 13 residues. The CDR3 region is CASSYRDQETQYF. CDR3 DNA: TGTGCCAGCAGTTACAGGGATCAAGAGACCCAGTACTTC.

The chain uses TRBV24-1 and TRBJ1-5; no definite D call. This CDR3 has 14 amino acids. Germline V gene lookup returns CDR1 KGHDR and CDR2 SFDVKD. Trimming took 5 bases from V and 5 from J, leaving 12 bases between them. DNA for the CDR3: TGTGCCACCAGTGCTAATCCATCACATCAGCCCCAGCATTTT. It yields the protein CATSANPSHQPQHF.

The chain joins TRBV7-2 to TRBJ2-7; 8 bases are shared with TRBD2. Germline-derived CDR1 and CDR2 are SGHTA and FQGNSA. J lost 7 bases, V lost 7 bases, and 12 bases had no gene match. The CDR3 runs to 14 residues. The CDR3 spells CASTTGTRRREQYF. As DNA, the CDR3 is TGTGCCAGCACCACCGGGACTAGGAGGAGAGAGCAGTACTTC.

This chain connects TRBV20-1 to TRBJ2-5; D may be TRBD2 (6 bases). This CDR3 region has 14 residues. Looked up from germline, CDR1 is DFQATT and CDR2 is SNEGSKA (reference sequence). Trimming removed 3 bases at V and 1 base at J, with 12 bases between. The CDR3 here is CSASPGGIQETQYF. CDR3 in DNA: TGCAGTGCTAGCCCCGGCGGGATCCAAGAGACCCAGTACTTC.

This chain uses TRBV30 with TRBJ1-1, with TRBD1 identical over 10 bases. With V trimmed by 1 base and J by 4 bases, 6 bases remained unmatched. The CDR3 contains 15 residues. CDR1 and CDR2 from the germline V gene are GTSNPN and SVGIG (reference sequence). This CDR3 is CAWSEAGQGFTEAFF. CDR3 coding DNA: TGTGCCTGGAGTGAAGCGGGACAGGGGTTCACTGAAGCTTTCTTT.

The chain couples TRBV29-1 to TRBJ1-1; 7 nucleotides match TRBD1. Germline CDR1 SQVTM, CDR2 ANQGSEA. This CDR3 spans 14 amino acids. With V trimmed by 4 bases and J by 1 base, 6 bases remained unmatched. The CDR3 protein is CSVGTTGKNTEAFF. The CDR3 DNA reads TGCAGCGTTGGAACGACAGGGAAGAACACTGAAGCTTTCTTT.

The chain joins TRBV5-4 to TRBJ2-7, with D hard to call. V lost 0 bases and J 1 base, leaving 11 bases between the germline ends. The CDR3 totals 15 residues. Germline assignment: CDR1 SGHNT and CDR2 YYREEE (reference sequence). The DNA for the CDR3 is TGTGCCAGCAGCTTGGAGCAGGTTAAATCCTACGAGCAGTACTTC. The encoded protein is CASSLEQVKSYEQYF.

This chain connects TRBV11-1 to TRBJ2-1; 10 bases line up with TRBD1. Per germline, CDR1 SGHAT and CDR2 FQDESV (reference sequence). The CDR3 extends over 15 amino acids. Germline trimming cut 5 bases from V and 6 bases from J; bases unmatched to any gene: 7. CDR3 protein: CASSHGDRGSNEQFF. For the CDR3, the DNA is TGTGCCAGCAGCCACGGGGACAGGGGTTCCAATGAGCAGTTCTTC.

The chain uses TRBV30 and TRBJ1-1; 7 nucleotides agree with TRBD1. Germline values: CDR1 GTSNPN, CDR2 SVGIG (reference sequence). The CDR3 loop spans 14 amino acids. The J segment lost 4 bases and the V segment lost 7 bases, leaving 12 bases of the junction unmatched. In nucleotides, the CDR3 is TGTGCCTCCTCCCTATTCGACAGGGCCACTGAAGCTTTCTTT. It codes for CASSLFDRATEAFF.

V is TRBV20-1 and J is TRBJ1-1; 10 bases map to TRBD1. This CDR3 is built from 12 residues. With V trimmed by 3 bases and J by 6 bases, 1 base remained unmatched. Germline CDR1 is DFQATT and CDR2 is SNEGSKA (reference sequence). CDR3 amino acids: CSASDRGPEAFF. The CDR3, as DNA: TGCAGTGCTAGTGACAGGGGGCCTGAAGCTTTCTTT.

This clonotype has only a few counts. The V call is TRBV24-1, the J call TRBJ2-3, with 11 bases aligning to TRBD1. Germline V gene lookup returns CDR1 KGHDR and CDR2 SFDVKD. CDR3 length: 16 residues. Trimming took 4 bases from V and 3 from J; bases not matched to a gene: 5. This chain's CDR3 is CATSDPGQGATDTQYF. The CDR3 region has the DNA TGTGCCACCAGTGACCCCGGACAGGGGGCAACAGATACGCAGTATTTT.